Following are 3 T cell receptor beta chains from one sample sequenced in a study of cytomegalovirus exposure and HLA in healthy donors. Primers for the PCR totalled 60 Vbeta and 13 Jbeta. Sequencing used immunoSEQ multiplex PCR; TCRdb keeps in-frame clones, though not all of them. This sample has 200,000 to 250,000 clones, with over 75% found just once. The sequencing sample was made of PBMCs. The receptors derive from a man aged 18 to 30 in good health and CMV-seronegative.

This chain uses TRBV18 with TRBJ2-4, with TRBD2 matching over 9 bases. The CDR3 runs 14 residues. J lost 5 bases, V lost 5 bases, and 4 bases had no gene match. The germline V gene has CDR1 KGHSH and CDR2 LQKENI. Written as DNA, the CDR3 is TGTGCCAGCTCAGCTGCTAGCGGGGAAAACATTCAGTACTTC. Translation gives CASSAASGENIQYF.

In DNA form, the CDR3 reads TGTGCCAGCAGTGAAGAGGGTAGGACCTACGAGCAGTACTTC. This gives the protein CASSEEGRTYEQYF. The chain recombines TRBV25-1 with TRBJ2-7; D is possibly TRBD2 (5 bases). This CDR3 has 14 residues. CDR1 is MGHDK, CDR2 SYGVNS, per germline. Trimming stripped 2 bases from V and 2 bases from J, with 10 bases between.

DNA of the CDR3: TGTGCCAGCAGCTTAGGACAGGGAGTCACCGGGGAGCTGTTTTTT. Amino acids: CASSLGQGVTGELFF. The J gene is TRBJ2-2, the V gene TRBV11-3, with 7 bases lining up with TRBD1. The CDR3 has 15 residues. Germline trimming cut 1 base from V and 4 bases from J; bases unmatched to any gene: 3. The V gene's germline CDR1 is SGHNT and CDR2 YENEEA.